This T cell receptor (beta chain) originates from a study of CD8 T cells in Susac syndrome. This clonotype was counted once. The RNA, about 0.45 to 1 ug, was put through reverse transcription using random hexamers. With immunoSEQ multiplex PCR, TCR beta CDR3 was amplified across 54 Vbeta and 13 Jbeta. TCRdb redid the calling of the immunoSEQ multiplex PCR reads with MiXCR, one entry per CDR3 protein. Here the sample spans roughly 120,000 distinct CDR3 sequences, around 94% being singletons. The V end lost 4 bases, the J end lost 1 base, and 5 bases lay between the germline ends. Germline CDR1 reads LGHDT; CDR2 reads YNNKEL (reference sequence). The CDR3 consists of 14 residues. The authors sequenced TCR beta from blood CD8+ and CD4+ T cells. Controls matched for age and sex were healthy donors. TEMRA cells were enriched by FACS, while CD8+ and CD4+ T cells were obtained through a negative isolation that was performed magnetically.

The clonotype was recovered from a human donor in good health. The sequencing input was CD4+ T cells from PBMCs. The V call is TRBV3-1, the J call TRBJ2-6; D ambiguous. DNA for the CDR3: TGTGCCAGCAGCCTCCTTTCTGGGGCCAACGTCCTGACTTTC. It yields the protein CASSLLSGANVLTF.